This T cell receptor beta chain came from a study of T cell repertoires in cytomegalovirus infection. In the study overall: An indication of both CMV infection and matching HLA type came from public TCR beta signatures. Overall study results and limits: Identification of carriers of CMV plus the relevant HLA was achieved through cumulative public TCR beta family frequency.

CDR3 length equals 22 residues. The trim removed 1 base at V and 2 bases at J, leaving 19 bases unmatched. Per germline, CDR1 MDHEN and CDR2 SYDVKM. In this sample, this clonotype turned up a few times. The antigen is unknown. Via MiXCR, TCRdb re-called the reads, giving one row per CDR3 protein. Of approximately 910,000 distinct CDR3 sequences in the sample, around a third were seen once. The TCR comes from a human donor in good health (CMV status not recorded). Some clones in this sample may be carry-over from other donors' samples. Material: cultured CD8+ T cells from PBMCs, obtained from culture after CMV antigen stimulation. The chain uses TRBV28 and TRBJ2-4, with 11 bases lining up with TRBD1. The CDR3 DNA follows: TGTGCCAGCAGTTTATCCCCCTTCTTCCTGACGGGACAGGGGGGACCCAAAAACATTCAGTACTTC. Translating gives CASSLSPFFLTGQGGPKNIQYF.